This T cell receptor beta chain originates from a study of blood T cell repertoires in COVID-19. Trimming shortened V by 3 bases and J by 9 bases, and 26 bases separated the two germline ends. This CDR3 is built from 18 residues. In germline, CDR1 is KGHDR, CDR2 SFDVKD. In the original processing: Nucleated cell number was recorded as an estimate derived from reference gene primer amplification. Assay: immunoSEQ multiplex PCR; the TCRdb copy retains only in-frame clones and omits some. V, J and clone size reflect that table, while D and trimming were determined from the DNA. The sample holds about 240,000 clones; approximately 83% are singletons and the top ten take 2.5% to 3.5%. Participants had their cohort set by participant-reported clinical history.

The specimen sequenced was PBMCs or T cells enriched from blood (not recorded which). The rearrangement uses TRBV24-1 and TRBJ2-1; TRBD1 might be the D (6 bases). This receptor was identified in a woman aged 40 to 50 with acute COVID-19. CDR3: CATSDPPHGTSMDGEQFF. The DNA of the CDR3 is TGTGCCACCAGTGATCCTCCTCACGGGACATCTATGGATGGTGAGCAGTTCTTC.